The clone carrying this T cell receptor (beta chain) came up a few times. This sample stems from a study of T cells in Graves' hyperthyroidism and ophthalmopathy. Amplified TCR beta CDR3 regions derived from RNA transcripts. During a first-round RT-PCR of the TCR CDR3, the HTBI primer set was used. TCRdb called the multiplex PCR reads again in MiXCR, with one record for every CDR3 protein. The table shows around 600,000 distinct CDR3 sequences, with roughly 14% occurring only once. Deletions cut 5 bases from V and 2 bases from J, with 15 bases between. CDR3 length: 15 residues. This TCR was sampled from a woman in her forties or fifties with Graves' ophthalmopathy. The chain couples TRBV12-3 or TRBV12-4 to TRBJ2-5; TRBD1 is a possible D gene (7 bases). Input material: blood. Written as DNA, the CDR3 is TGTGCCAGCAGTAGACAGGGCCGGGGGCAAGAGACCCAGTACTTC. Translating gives CASSRQGRGQETQYF.